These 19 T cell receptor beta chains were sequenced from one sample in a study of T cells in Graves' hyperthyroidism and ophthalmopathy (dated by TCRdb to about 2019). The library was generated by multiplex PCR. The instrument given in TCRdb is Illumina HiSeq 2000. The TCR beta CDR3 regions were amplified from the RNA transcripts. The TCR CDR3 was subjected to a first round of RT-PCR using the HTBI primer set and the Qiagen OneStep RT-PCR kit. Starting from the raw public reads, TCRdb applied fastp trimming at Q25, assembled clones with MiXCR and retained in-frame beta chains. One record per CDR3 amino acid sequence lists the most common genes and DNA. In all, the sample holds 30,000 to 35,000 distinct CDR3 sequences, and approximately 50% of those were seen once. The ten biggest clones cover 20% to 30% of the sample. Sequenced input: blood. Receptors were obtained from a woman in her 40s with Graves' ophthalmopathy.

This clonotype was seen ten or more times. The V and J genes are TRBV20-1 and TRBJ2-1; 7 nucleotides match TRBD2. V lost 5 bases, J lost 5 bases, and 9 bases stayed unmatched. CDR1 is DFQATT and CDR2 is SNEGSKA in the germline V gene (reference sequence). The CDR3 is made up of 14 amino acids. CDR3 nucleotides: TGCAGTGCTCCGGTTCGGACTAGAGACAATGAGCAGTTCTTC. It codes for CSAPVRTRDNEQFF.

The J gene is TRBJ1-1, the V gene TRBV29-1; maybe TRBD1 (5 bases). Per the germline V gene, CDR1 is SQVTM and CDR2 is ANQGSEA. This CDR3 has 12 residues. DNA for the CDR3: TGCGGATCGCTACAGGATAACACTGAAGCTTTCTTT. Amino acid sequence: CGSLQDNTEAFF.

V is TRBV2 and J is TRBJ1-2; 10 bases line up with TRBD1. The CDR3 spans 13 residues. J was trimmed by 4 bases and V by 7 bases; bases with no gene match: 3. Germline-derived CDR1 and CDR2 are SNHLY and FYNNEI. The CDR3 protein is CASTGQGGYGYTF. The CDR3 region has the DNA TGTGCCAGCACCGGACAGGGGGGCTATGGCTACACCTTC. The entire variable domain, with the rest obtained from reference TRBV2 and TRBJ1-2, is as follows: EPEVTQTPSHQVTQMGQEVILRCVPISNHLYFYWYRQILGQKVEFLVSFYNNEISEKSEIFDDQFSVERPDGSNFTLKIRSTKLEDSAMYFCASTGQGGYGYTFGSGTRLTVV.

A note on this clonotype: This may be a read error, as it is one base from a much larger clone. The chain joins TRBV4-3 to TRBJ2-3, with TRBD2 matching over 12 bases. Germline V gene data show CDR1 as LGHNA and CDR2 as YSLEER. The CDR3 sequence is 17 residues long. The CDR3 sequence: CASSHSGLAGSSETQYF. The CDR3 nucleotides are TGCGCCAGCAGCCACTCTGGACTAGCGGGGAGCTCAGAGACGCAGTATTTT.

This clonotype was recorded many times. The CDR3 region is CASSLVAGESYEQYF. The CDR3 nucleotides are TGTGCCAGCAGCCTCGTAGCGGGAGAGTCCTACGAGCAGTACTTC. The V and J genes are TRBV11-3 and TRBJ2-7, with TRBD2 identical over 9 bases. After removal of 5 bases from V and 1 base from J, the junction contained 6 bases not matched to a gene. This CDR3 region has 15 residues. In germline, CDR1 is SGHNT, CDR2 YENEEA.

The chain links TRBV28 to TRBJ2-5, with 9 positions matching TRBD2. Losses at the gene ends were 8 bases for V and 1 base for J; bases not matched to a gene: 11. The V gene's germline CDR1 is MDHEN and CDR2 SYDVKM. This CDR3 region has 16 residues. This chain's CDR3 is CASGRALAGAQETQYF. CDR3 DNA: TGTGCCAGCGGCCGAGCCTTAGCGGGGGCCCAAGAGACCCAGTACTTC.

The CDR3 nucleotides are TGTGCCAGCAGCTTAATTCCCGGGTCCTACGAGCAGTACTTC. Protein: CASSLIPGSYEQYF. The J gene is TRBJ2-7, the V gene TRBV7-3; D is ambiguous. Germline lookup yields CDR1 SGHTA and CDR2 FQGTGA. This CDR3 contains 14 residues. Trimming pared 1 base from V and 1 base from J, leaving 8 bases between.

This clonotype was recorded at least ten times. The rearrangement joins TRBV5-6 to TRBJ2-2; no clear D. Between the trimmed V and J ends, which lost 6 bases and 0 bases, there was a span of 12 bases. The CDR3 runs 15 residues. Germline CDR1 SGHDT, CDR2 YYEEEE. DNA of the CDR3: TGTGCCAGCACCGTGAGATTTCCGAACACCGGGGAGCTGTTTTTT. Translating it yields CASTVRFPNTGELFF.

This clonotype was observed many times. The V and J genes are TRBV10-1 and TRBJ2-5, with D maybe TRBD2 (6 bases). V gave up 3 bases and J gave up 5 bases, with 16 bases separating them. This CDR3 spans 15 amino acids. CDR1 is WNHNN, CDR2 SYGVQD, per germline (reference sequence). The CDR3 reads CASSDPRDSGETQYF. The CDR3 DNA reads TGCGCCAGCAGTGACCCCCGGGACTCTGGGGAGACCCAGTACTTC.

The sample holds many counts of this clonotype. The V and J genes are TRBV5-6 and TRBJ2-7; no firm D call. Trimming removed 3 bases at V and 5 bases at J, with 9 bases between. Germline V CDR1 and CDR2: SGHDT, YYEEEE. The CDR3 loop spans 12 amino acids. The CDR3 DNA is TGTGCCAGCAGCTCCCCCCTCCACGAGCAGTACTTC. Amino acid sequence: CASSSPLHEQYF.

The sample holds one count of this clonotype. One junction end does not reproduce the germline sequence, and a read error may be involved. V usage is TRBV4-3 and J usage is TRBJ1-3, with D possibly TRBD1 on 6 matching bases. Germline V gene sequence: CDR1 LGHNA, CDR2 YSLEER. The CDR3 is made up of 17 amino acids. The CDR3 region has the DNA TGCGCCAGCAACCAAAGGTACCAGGGGCGTACTGGAAACACCACATATTTT. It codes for CASNQRYQGRTGNTTYF.

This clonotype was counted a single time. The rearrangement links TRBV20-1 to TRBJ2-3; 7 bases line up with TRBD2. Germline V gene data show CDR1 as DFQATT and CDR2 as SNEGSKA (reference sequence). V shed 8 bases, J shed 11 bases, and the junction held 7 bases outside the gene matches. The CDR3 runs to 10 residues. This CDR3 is CSSGTIEQYF. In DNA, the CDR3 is TGCAGTTCAGGGACTATAGAGCAGTATTTT.

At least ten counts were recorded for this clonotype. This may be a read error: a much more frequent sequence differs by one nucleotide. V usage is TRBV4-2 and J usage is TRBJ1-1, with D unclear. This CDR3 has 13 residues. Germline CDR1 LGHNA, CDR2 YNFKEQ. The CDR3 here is CASGQAGNTEAFF. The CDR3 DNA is TGTGCCAGCGGCCAAGCCGGGAACACTGAAGCTTTCTTT.

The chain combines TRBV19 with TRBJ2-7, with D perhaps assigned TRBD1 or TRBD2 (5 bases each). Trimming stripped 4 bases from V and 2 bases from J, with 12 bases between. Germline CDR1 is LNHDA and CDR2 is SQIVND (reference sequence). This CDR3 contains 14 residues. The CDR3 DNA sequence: TGTGCCAGTAGTACGCTCCCGGGACCCTACGAGCAGTACTTC. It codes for CASSTLPGPYEQYF.

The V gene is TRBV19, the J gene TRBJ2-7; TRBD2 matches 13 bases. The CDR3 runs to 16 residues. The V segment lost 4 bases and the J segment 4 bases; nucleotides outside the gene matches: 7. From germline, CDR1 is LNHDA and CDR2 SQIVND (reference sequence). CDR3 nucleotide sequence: TGTGCCAGTAGTACCGGGACTAGCGGGAATCGTTACGAGCAGTACTTC. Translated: CASSTGTSGNRYEQYF.

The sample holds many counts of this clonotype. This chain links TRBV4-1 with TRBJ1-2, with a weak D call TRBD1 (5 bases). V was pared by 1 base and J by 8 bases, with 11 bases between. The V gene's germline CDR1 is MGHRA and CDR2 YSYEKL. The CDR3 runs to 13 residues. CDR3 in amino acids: CASSQASREGYTF. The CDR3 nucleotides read TGCGCCAGCAGCCAAGCGTCCAGGGAAGGCTACACCTTC.

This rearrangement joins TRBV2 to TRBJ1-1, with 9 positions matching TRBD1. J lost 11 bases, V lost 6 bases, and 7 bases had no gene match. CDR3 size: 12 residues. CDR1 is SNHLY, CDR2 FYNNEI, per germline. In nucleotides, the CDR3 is TGTGCCAGCAGCGGCCCGGGACAGGGTGCTTTCTTT. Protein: CASSGPGQGAFF. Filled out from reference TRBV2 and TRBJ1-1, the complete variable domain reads EPEVTQTPSHQVTQMGQEVILRCVPISNHLYFYWYRQILGQKVEFLVSFYNNEISEKSEIFDDQFSVERPDGSNFTLKIRSTKLEDSAMYFCASSGPGQGAFFGQGTRLTVV.

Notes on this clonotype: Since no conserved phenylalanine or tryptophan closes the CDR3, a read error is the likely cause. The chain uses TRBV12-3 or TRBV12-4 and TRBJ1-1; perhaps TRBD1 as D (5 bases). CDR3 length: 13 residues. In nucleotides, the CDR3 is TGTGCTAGTGCCAGCGGGGCAGGCACTGAAGCTTTCTTG. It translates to CASASGAGTEAFL.

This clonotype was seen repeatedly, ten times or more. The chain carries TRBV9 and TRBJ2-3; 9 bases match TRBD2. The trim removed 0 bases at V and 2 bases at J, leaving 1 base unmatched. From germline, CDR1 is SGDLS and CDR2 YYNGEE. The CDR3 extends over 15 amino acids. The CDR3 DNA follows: TGTGCCAGCAGCGTAGGGACTAGCGTCACAGATACGCAGTATTTT. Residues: CASSVGTSVTDTQYF.